This T cell receptor (beta chain) comes out of a study of T cell responses to AZD1222 COVID-19 vaccine. Assay used: immunoSEQ multiplex PCR; TCRdb lists only in-frame clones, some missing. The sample yields some 160,000 clones, 70% to 90% seen once. CDR1 is LNHDA, CDR2 SQIVND, per germline (reference sequence). V gave up 2 bases and J gave up 3 bases, with 8 bases separating them. The CDR3 has 14 amino acids. The source of this sequence is an adult who received the AZD1222 COVID-19 vaccine. The sample in question was peripheral blood, obtained 28 days after the second AZD1222 dose. The J gene is TRBJ1-5, the V gene TRBV19, with D uncertain. CDR3 region: CASSISGSNQPQHF. The CDR3 region has the DNA TGTGCCAGTAGTATATCCGGCTCCAATCAGCCCCAGCATTTT. The variable domain in full, completed from reference TRBV19 and TRBJ1-5, reads DGGITQSPKYLFRKEGQNVTLSCEQNLNHDAMYWYRQDPGQGLRLIYYSQIVNDFQKGDIAEGYSVSREKKESFPLTVTSAQKNPTAFYLCASSISGSNQPQHFGDGTRLSIL.